This entry lists 29 T cell receptor beta chains sequenced from one sample in a study of blood T cell repertoires in COVID-19. Sequencing used immunoSEQ multiplex PCR; TCRdb keeps in-frame clones, though not all of them. The sample contains 250,000 to 350,000 clones, around 90% of which appear only once. The sample was PBMCs or T cells enriched from blood (not recorded which). These receptors all come from a young woman who had recovered from COVID-19.

This clone was found once. The chain uses TRBV19 and TRBJ2-5, with a weak D call TRBD2 (7 bases). Germline CDR1 and CDR2: LNHDA and SQIVND (reference sequence). CDR3 length equals 17 residues. V shed 7 bases and J shed 2 bases, with 23 bases lying between them. The CDR3 loop reads CASTPRGAGVIQETQYF. The DNA for the CDR3 is TGTGCCAGTACCCCCCGGGGGGCAGGGGTCATACAAGAGACCCAGTACTTC.

V and J are TRBV5-5 and TRBJ1-1, with D possibly matching TRBD1 (5 bases). The CDR3 runs to 12 residues. Trimming pared 1 base from V and 11 bases from J, leaving 12 bases between. Germline-derived CDR1 and CDR2 are SGHKS and YYEKEE (reference sequence). CDR3 sequence reads: CASSLTGSWAFF. The CDR3 DNA sequence: TGTGCCAGCAGCTTGACAGGTTCTTGGGCTTTCTTT.

The sample holds one count of this clone. The chain joins TRBV27 to TRBJ2-5, with a possible D match to TRBD1 (5 bases). The CDR3 loop spans 15 amino acids. Trimming left V 5 bases short and J 7 bases short, with 20 bases between. Germline CDR1 is MNHEY and CDR2 is SMNVEV (reference sequence). The CDR3, as DNA: TGTGCCAGCAGTATCTACGGACATTCGGAAGGGACCCAGTACTTC. It translates to CASSIYGHSEGTQYF.

A single count supports this clone. The chain carries TRBV10-3 and TRBJ2-1; tentatively, D is TRBD1 (6 bases). V was cut by 10 bases and J by 0 bases, with 10 bases left in between. CDR3 length: 13 residues. Germline V CDR1 and CDR2: ENHRY, SYGVKD. The CDR3 nucleotides read TGTGCCACAAAGGGGGTCTCCTACAATGAGCAGTTCTTC. This encodes CATKGVSYNEQFF.

This chain links TRBV5-5 with TRBJ2-2; D uncertain. CDR1 and CDR2 from the germline V gene are SGHKS and YYEKEE (reference sequence). There are 13 residues in the CDR3. V lost 4 bases to trimming and J lost 4 bases, with 8 bases between them. For the CDR3, the DNA is TGTGCCAGCAGCGAAATTAGCACCGGGGAGCTGTTTTTT. The encoded protein is CASSEISTGELFF.

The rearrangement uses TRBV13 and TRBJ2-7, with 10 positions matching TRBD1. Germline CDR1 PRHDT, CDR2 FYEKMQ (reference sequence). This CDR3 is 15 amino acids long. Trimming took 5 bases from V and 3 from J; bases not matched to a gene: 7. CDR3 residues: CASSIRGQGIYEQYF. In nucleotides, the CDR3 is TGTGCCAGCAGCATCCGGGGACAGGGGATCTACGAGCAGTACTTC.

The chain has TRBV7-9 and TRBJ2-1; TRBD2 matches at 9 bases. With V trimmed by 0 bases and J by 9 bases, 9 bases remained unmatched. Germline V gives CDR1 SEHNR, CDR2 FQNEAQ (reference sequence). The CDR3 extends over 16 amino acids. The CDR3: CASSLASGRSFTEQFF. CDR3 DNA sequence: TGTGCCAGCAGCTTAGCTAGCGGGAGATCCTTCACTGAGCAGTTCTTC.

The chain carries TRBV27 and TRBJ2-7; a possible D gene is TRBD2 (5 bases). There are 15 residues in the CDR3. CDR1 and CDR2 (germline): MNHEY, SMNVEV (reference sequence). Trimming removed 6 bases from V and 3 bases from J, with 18 bases in between. CDR3 region: CASSSLAGSLYEQYF. The DNA for the CDR3 is TGTGCCAGCAGCTCCTTGGCGGGCAGCCTCTACGAGCAGTACTTC.

The chain recombines TRBV5-6 with TRBJ2-1; TRBD2 might be the D (5 bases). V shed 0 bases and J shed 10 bases, with 5 bases lying between them. Germline V gene sequence: CDR1 SGHDT, CDR2 YYEEEE. The CDR3 is 11 amino acids. CDR3 sequence (DNA): TGTGCCAGCAGCTTGGCGGGGGAGCAGTTCTTC. As protein: CASSLAGEQFF.

This chain links TRBV4-1 with TRBJ2-7; TRBD2 agrees at 8 bases. V lost 3 bases and J lost 5; bases outside the gene matches: 9. This CDR3 region has 15 residues. CDR1 and CDR2 (germline): MGHRA, YSYEKL. CDR3 sequence: CASSHPGTSGNEQYF. The DNA for the CDR3 is TGCGCCAGCAGCCATCCCGGGACTAGTGGCAACGAGCAGTACTTC.

The genes are TRBV7-2 and TRBJ1-2; D may be TRBD1 (5 bases). This CDR3 spans 14 amino acids. V gave up 8 bases and J gave up 6 bases, with 19 bases separating them. The germline V gene encodes CDR1 SGHTA and CDR2 FQGNSA. CDR3 nucleotides: TGTGCCAGCGGACGAACCCAGGGAATCAATGGCTACACCTTC. Translation: CASGRTQGINGYTF.

The chain has TRBV30 and TRBJ2-1, with 9 bases matching TRBD2. This CDR3 contains 14 residues. Trimming at V came to 1 base and at J to 6 bases, leaving 4 bases not matched to a gene. CDR1 is GTSNPN and CDR2 is SVGIG in the germline V gene (reference sequence). The CDR3 loop reads CAWSGGRAFNEQFF. In nucleotides, the CDR3 is TGTGCCTGGAGTGGCGGGAGGGCCTTCAATGAGCAGTTCTTC.

This rearrangement joins TRBV28 to TRBJ2-4; 8 positions agree with TRBD1. This CDR3 is built from 17 residues. The V and J ends lost 6 bases and 7 bases, in that order; junction bases with no gene match: 17. Germline V gene sequence: CDR1 MDHEN, CDR2 SYDVKM. The CDR3 DNA reads as TGTGCCAGCAGCCTAATACAGGGGGTTGCGAAATGGAACATTCAGTACTTC. Amino acids: CASSLIQGVAKWNIQYF.

This clone was recorded once. V is TRBV14 and J is TRBJ2-7; 9 nucleotides agree with TRBD1. The germline V gene encodes CDR1 SGHDN and CDR2 FVKESK. This CDR3 has 15 residues. V shed 3 bases and J 3 bases; nucleotides not matched to a gene: 6. CDR3 sequence reads: CASSQKGTGLYEQYF. For the CDR3, the DNA is TGTGCCAGCAGCCAGAAAGGGACAGGGCTCTACGAGCAGTACTTC.

This clone was observed once. The chain carries TRBV5-5 and TRBJ2-5, with a tentative D call TRBD2 (5 bases). Germline lookup yields CDR1 SGHKS and CDR2 YYEKEE (reference sequence). Trimming pared 0 bases from V and 4 bases from J, leaving 13 bases between. This CDR3 spans 15 amino acids. CDR3 protein: CASSLVRATGETQYF. The CDR3 DNA is TGTGCCAGCAGCTTGGTGAGGGCTACGGGAGAGACCCAGTACTTC.

This sequence joins TRBV9 and TRBJ2-3; weak D call: TRBD2 (6 bases). Germline V lookup: CDR1 SGDLS, CDR2 YYNGEE. Trimming stripped 7 bases from V and 1 base from J, with 13 bases between. The CDR3 length is 14 residues. DNA of the CDR3: TGTGCCAGCCAGACTAGTGTCGGCACAGATACGCAGTATTTT. This gives the protein CASQTSVGTDTQYF.

The chain carries TRBV6-1 and TRBJ2-7, with no clear D. Germline V gene sequence: CDR1 MNHNS, CDR2 SASEGT. V was cut by 1 base and J by 6 bases, with 16 bases left in between. CDR3 length equals 15 residues. The CDR3, as DNA: TGTGCCAGCAGTGAAGGGGTCAGGTTCGGCAGCGAGCAGTACTTC. Its protein product is CASSEGVRFGSEQYF.

The CDR3 DNA sequence: TGTGCCAGCAGTTCTCAGGACTACAATTTCTCCTACGAGCAGTACTTC. Amino acid sequence: CASSSQDYNFSYEQYF. The chain uses TRBV28 and TRBJ2-7; D might be TRBD2 (6 bases). The CDR3 has 16 residues. Trimming removed 4 bases at V and 0 bases at J, with 16 bases between. The germline V gene encodes CDR1 MDHEN and CDR2 SYDVKM.

A note on this clone: Other DNA sequences in the sample encode the same CDR3. This chain links TRBV10-3 with TRBJ2-7; perhaps TRBD2 as D (5 bases). In germline, CDR1 is ENHRY, CDR2 SYGVKD. Trimming cost V 6 bases and J 4 bases, with 10 bases left between them. The CDR3 runs 12 residues. CDR3 amino acids: CAISEGPYEQYF. The CDR3, as DNA: TGTGCCATCAGCGAGGGCCCGTACGAGCAGTACTTC.

This sequence joins TRBV15 and TRBJ1-2, with D unresolved. CDR3 length: 13 residues. The V end lost 0 bases, the J end lost 8 bases, and 10 bases lay between the germline ends. Germline values: CDR1 LNHNV, CDR2 YYDKDF (reference sequence). In nucleotides, the CDR3 is TGTGCCACCAGCAGAGACAGGATAGGCGGCTACACCTTC. Amino acids: CATSRDRIGGYTF.

This sequence joins TRBV7-9 and TRBJ2-2; a weak D match, TRBD2 (6 bases). The germline V and J ends were trimmed by 5 bases and 2 bases, with 12 bases remaining between them. CDR1 and CDR2 (germline): SEHNR, FQNEAQ (reference sequence). This CDR3 is built from 15 residues. In DNA form, the CDR3 reads TGTGCCAGCAGCCTACCGGGACTTAACACCGGGGAGCTGTTTTTT. As protein: CASSLPGLNTGELFF.

This chain links TRBV12-3 or TRBV12-4 with TRBJ2-1; no reliable D call. The V gene lost 3 bases and the J gene lost 5 bases, with 8 bases spanning the gap. The CDR3 runs to 13 residues. The CDR3 reads CASSFMRNNEQFF. The CDR3 DNA sequence: TGTGCCAGCAGTTTTATGCGGAACAATGAGCAGTTCTTC.

The CDR3 DNA reads TGTGCCAGCAGCAAAAATAGTGGGACAGGGGCAAACTATGGCTACACCTTC. Translation: CASSKNSGTGANYGYTF. V and J are TRBV21-1 and TRBJ1-2; the D segment call TRBD1 is taken from the table without a DNA check. TRBV21-1 has pseudogene status. There are 17 residues in the CDR3.

The rearrangement joins TRBV28 to TRBJ2-1, with a tentative D call TRBD2 (6 bases). CDR1 is MDHEN and CDR2 is SYDVKM in the germline V gene. The V and J ends lost 4 bases and 7 bases respectively, with 32 bases between them. The CDR3 is 20 residues long. CDR3 coding DNA: TGTGCCAGCAGTTCCCCCCATGGGCTGTGGCGGGGCCCGTCGGGGAATGAGCAGTTCTTC. Translated: CASSSPHGLWRGPSGNEQFF. The full variable domain, its missing parts supplied by reference TRBV28 and TRBJ2-1, is DVKVTQSSRYLVKRTGEKVFLECVQDMDHENMFWYRQDPGLGLRLIYFSYDVKMKEKGDIPEGYSVSREKKERFSLILESASTNQTSMYLCASSSPHGLWRGPSGNEQFFGPGTRLTVL.

CDR3 in DNA: TGTGCCAGCAGCCAGGGATTCAACTACGAGCAGTACTTC. The encoded protein is CASSQGFNYEQYF. The rearrangement joins TRBV6-5 to TRBJ2-7, with D maybe TRBD1 (5 bases). V lost 6 bases, J lost 3 bases, and 12 bases lay in between. This CDR3 is 13 amino acids long. Per germline, CDR1 MNHEY and CDR2 SVGAGI.

The chain recombines TRBV2 with TRBJ2-2; 8 bases map to TRBD2. J was trimmed by 2 bases and V by 7 bases; bases with no gene match: 6. The V gene's germline CDR1 is SNHLY and CDR2 FYNNEI. The CDR3 is 15 amino acids. The DNA of the CDR3 is TGTGCCAGCACCTGGACTAGCTTAAACACCGGGGAGCTGTTTTTT. This gives the protein CASTWTSLNTGELFF.

The CDR3 DNA reads as TGTGCCAGTAAGCCAGGGGCGGACTATGGCTACACCTTC. Encoded protein: CASKPGADYGYTF. The chain uses TRBV19 and TRBJ1-2; D is possibly TRBD1 (6 bases). CDR3 length equals 13 residues. The germline gives CDR1 LNHDA, CDR2 SQIVND (reference sequence). Trimming cost V 7 bases and J 3 bases, with 12 bases left between them.

The rearrangement uses TRBV18 and TRBJ1-1; D is uncertain. V lost 4 bases, J lost 0 bases, and 9 bases lay in between. CDR1 and CDR2 (germline): KGHSH, LQKENI. There are 14 residues in the CDR3. In DNA, the CDR3 is TGTGCCAGCTCACTCGACATGTTGAACACTGAAGCTTTCTTT. Its translation is CASSLDMLNTEAFF.

The chain combines TRBV29-1 with TRBJ1-2; 7 bases match TRBD1. Germline loops: CDR1 SQVTM, CDR2 ANQGSEA. The CDR3 runs to 15 residues. The J segment lost 0 bases and the V segment lost 3 bases, leaving 7 bases of the junction unmatched. The CDR3 sequence: CSVERTGDPNYGYTF. The CDR3 DNA reads as TGCAGCGTTGAGAGGACAGGCGACCCTAACTATGGCTACACCTTC.